The 23 T cell receptor beta chains reported below all come from one sample, sequenced in a study of blood T cell repertoires in COVID-19 (dated by TCRdb to 2018 to 2020). Library generation was performed with the immunoSEQ multiplex PCR assay. Not all clones reach the TCRdb copy of this immuneACCESS table, which keeps in-frame sequences only. Checked studies attribute under half of the gap to unresolved V genes and leave the rest unexplained. A total of roughly 70,000 clones appear in this sample, about 87% of them only once. The ten biggest clones cover around 6.7% of the sample. The sample consisted of peripheral blood. These TCRs come from an elderly woman with active COVID-19.

V usage is TRBV10-3 and J usage is TRBJ2-3; D not certain. The V end lost 3 bases, the J end lost 3 bases, and 22 bases lay between the germline ends. Germline lookup yields CDR1 ENHRY and CDR2 SYGVKD. The CDR3 loop spans 18 amino acids. In nucleotides, the CDR3 is TGTGCCATCAGTGACCTGACTTTTGGCCCCCAGAGTACAGATACGCAGTATTTT. Amino acid sequence: CAISDLTFGPQSTDTQYF.

The chain employs TRBV10-3 and TRBJ2-7, with a weak D call TRBD1 (5 bases). CDR1 ENHRY and CDR2 SYGVKD come from the germline V gene. The CDR3 covers 14 residues. The V gene lost 0 bases and the J gene lost 6 bases, with 12 bases spanning the gap. CDR3 bases: TGTGCCATCAGTGAGTCGAAAGGGGTCCGCGAGCAGTACTTC. Its translation: CAISESKGVREQYF.

The chain uses TRBV18 and TRBJ2-3; no definite D call. CDR3 length equals 13 residues. Trimming left V 11 bases short and J 2 bases short, with 14 bases between. Germline-derived CDR1 and CDR2 are KGHSH and LQKENI. The CDR3 DNA sequence: TGTGCCCCCTCGAGTCAAGACACAGATACGCAGTATTTT. Translated, it gives CAPSSQDTDTQYF.

With regard to this clone: The junction differs from germline at one of its ends, possibly a read error. The chain combines TRBV6-1 with TRBJ1-6; the match to TRBD1 covers 7 bases. The CDR3 length is 15 residues. Germline CDR1 MNHNS, CDR2 SASEGT. The CDR3, as DNA: TGTGCCAGCAGTCAAGCCGGACAGGTTAATTCACCCCTCCACTTT. Translating it yields CASSQAGQVNSPLHF.

This chain links TRBV4-3 with TRBJ1-6, with 9 bases matching TRBD1. The junction had 10 bases not matched to a gene; V was cut back by 0 bases and J by 7 bases. The CDR3 has 18 amino acids. Looked up from germline, CDR1 is LGHNA and CDR2 is YSLEER. In nucleotides, the CDR3 is TGCGCCAGCAGCCAAGAACCCACACAGGGGGCCCTAAATTCACCCCTCCACTTT. Translating it yields CASSQEPTQGALNSPLHF.

This chain joins TRBV7-8 and TRBJ2-5; 8 bases line up with TRBD2. The germline CDR1 and CDR2 sequences are SGHVS and FQNEAQ. This CDR3 has 14 residues. Trimming removed 9 bases from V and 2 bases from J; junction bases left unmatched: 8. The CDR3 bases are TGTGCCAGTTCCCGGGGGGGTTGGCAAGAGACCCAGTACTTC. The encoded protein is CASSRGGWQETQYF. Looking up the rest from reference TRBV7-8 and TRBJ2-5 gives the full variable domain: GAGVSQSPRYKVAKRGQDVALRCDPISGHVSLFWYQQALGQGPEFLTYFQNEAQLDKSGLPSDRFFAERPEGSVSTLKIQRTQQEDSAVYLCASSRGGWQETQYFGPGTRLLVL.

The J gene is TRBJ2-6, the V gene TRBV9; the D gene is possibly TRBD1 (6 bases). The CDR3 loop spans 19 amino acids. Trimming removed 0 bases at V and 1 base at J, with 17 bases between. Germline V gene lookup returns CDR1 SGDLS and CDR2 YYNGEE. The CDR3 loop is CASSVAVQGPGSGANVLTF. CDR3 DNA sequence: TGTGCCAGCAGCGTAGCTGTTCAGGGGCCTGGATCTGGGGCCAACGTCCTGACTTTC.

V is TRBV27 and J is TRBJ2-1; D unresolved. The germline V gene has CDR1 MNHEY and CDR2 SMNVEV (reference sequence). This CDR3 region has 15 residues. V was shortened by 5 bases and J by 0 bases, with 11 bases between the two germline ends. CDR3 residues: CASSPGASSYNEQFF. For the CDR3, the DNA is TGTGCCAGCAGTCCCGGAGCGAGCTCCTACAATGAGCAGTTCTTC.

The rearrangement links TRBV5-8 to TRBJ2-7; D gene uncertain. CDR3 length: 15 residues. CDR1 is SGHTS and CDR2 is YDEGEE in the germline V gene. V was clipped by 2 bases and J by 4 bases, with 16 bases between them. The CDR3 protein is CASSFRALGFYEQYF. CDR3 bases: TGTGCCAGCAGCTTCAGAGCTCTAGGCTTTTACGAGCAGTACTTC.

This rearrangement joins TRBV7-9 to TRBJ1-5, with D maybe TRBD1 (6 bases). Looked up from germline, CDR1 is SEHNR and CDR2 is FQNEAQ (reference sequence). Trimming removed 1 base at V and 8 bases at J, with 9 bases between. This CDR3 is built from 13 residues. CDR3 sequence (DNA): TGTGCCAGCAGCTTAGGGGGGCTGGAGCCCCAGCATTTT. As protein: CASSLGGLEPQHF.

This chain links TRBV7-6 with TRBJ2-5; the match to TRBD2 covers 14 bases. After removal of 5 bases from V and 4 bases from J, the junction contained 3 bases not matched to a gene. The germline V gene has CDR1 SGHVS and CDR2 FNYEAQ. The CDR3 is 15 amino acids. The CDR3 reads CASSVGLAGVETQYF. Written as DNA, the CDR3 is TGTGCCAGCAGCGTGGGACTAGCGGGAGTAGAGACCCAGTACTTC.

The V call is TRBV27, the J call TRBJ1-2; the match to TRBD1 covers 8 bases. Unmatched junction bases numbered 15, after V lost 5 bases and J lost 4 bases. CDR1 MNHEY and CDR2 SMNVEV come from the germline V gene (reference sequence). The CDR3 is 17 residues long. CDR3 loop: CASSPRTGSGLPYGYTF. The CDR3 coding sequence is TGTGCCAGCAGTCCCCGGACAGGGAGCGGATTACCCTATGGCTACACCTTC.

The chain joins TRBV5-1 to TRBJ2-7, with D uncertain. Germline CDR1 is SGHRS and CDR2 is YFSETQ. With 0 bases removed from V and 4 bases from J, the gap between germline ends came to 5 bases. The CDR3 spans 12 residues. CDR3 region: CASSLGAYEQYF. The CDR3 region has the DNA TGCGCCAGCAGCTTGGGGGCTTACGAGCAGTACTTC.

This clone was recorded a few times. This chain links TRBV28 with TRBJ1-6; D perhaps matches TRBD1 (5 bases). The V gene lost 5 bases and the J gene lost 7 bases, with 12 bases spanning the gap. Germline CDR1 reads MDHEN; CDR2 reads SYDVKM. This CDR3 has 14 residues. CDR3 protein: CASSKRGGNSPLHF. The CDR3, as DNA: TGTGCCAGCAGTAAAAGGGGTGGCAATTCACCCCTCCACTTT.

This clone was observed a single time. This rearrangement joins TRBV27 to TRBJ1-5; no clear D gene. V dropped 4 bases and J dropped 2 bases, with 6 bases sitting between them. The CDR3 is made up of 13 amino acids. The germline CDR1 and CDR2 sequences are MNHEY and SMNVEV (reference sequence). CDR3 residues: CASSSGGNQPQHF. Here the CDR3 DNA reads TGTGCCAGCAGTTCGGGAGGCAATCAGCCCCAGCATTTT.

This clone was counted a single time. The chain recombines TRBV24-1 with TRBJ2-3; 12 bases align to TRBD2. This CDR3 region has 15 residues. Trimming at V came to 9 bases and at J to 1 base, leaving 4 bases not matched to a gene. Germline V lookup: CDR1 KGHDR, CDR2 SFDVKD. This CDR3 is CATSRTSGGTDTQYF. The CDR3 nucleotides are TGTGCCACCTCCCGGACTAGCGGGGGCACAGATACGCAGTATTTT.

The chain recombines TRBV28 with TRBJ1-5; 9 bases are shared with TRBD1. The length of the CDR3 is 14 residues. Germline V gives CDR1 MDHEN, CDR2 SYDVKM. After removal of 6 bases from V and 7 bases from J, the junction contained 7 bases not matched to a gene. CDR3 sequence reads: CASRTGTGSQPQHF. In DNA, the CDR3 is TGTGCCAGCAGAACCGGGACAGGGTCCCAGCCCCAGCATTTT.

CDR3 amino acids: CASSTYGGVSNPYF. CDR3 DNA sequence: TGTGCCAGCAGCACCTATGGGGGGGTATCTAATCCGTACTTC. The V and J genes are TRBV7-2 and TRBJ2-7; 7 positions match TRBD2. Per germline, CDR1 SGHTA and CDR2 FQGNSA. The CDR3 spans 14 residues. V was pared by 5 bases and J by 12 bases, with 16 bases of the junction left unmatched.

The gene calls are TRBV5-1 and TRBJ2-1; 9 bases map to TRBD2. Germline lookup yields CDR1 SGHRS and CDR2 YFSETQ. The junction had 5 bases not matched to a gene; V was cut back by 7 bases and J by 6 bases. CDR3 size: 13 residues. The CDR3 protein is CASGLAGTNEQFF. In DNA, the CDR3 is TGCGCCAGCGGCCTAGCGGGAACCAATGAGCAGTTCTTC.

The chain links TRBV24-1 to TRBJ2-7, with D perhaps TRBD2 (5 bases). Trimming removed 9 bases at V and 0 bases at J, with 11 bases between. Germline CDR1 reads KGHDR; CDR2 reads SFDVKD. This CDR3 is 13 amino acids long. The CDR3 nucleotides are TGTGCCACCGGGCTAGGGAGCTCCTACGAGCAGTACTTC. Translating it yields CATGLGSSYEQYF.

In its sample, this clone was seen a few times. The chain has TRBV3-1 (or the pseudogene TRBV3-2) and TRBJ1-2, with 7 bases lining up with TRBD1. CDR1 and CDR2 from the germline V gene are LGHDT and YNNKEL (reference sequence). J was trimmed by 4 bases and V by 2 bases; bases with no gene match: 1. The CDR3 totals 13 residues. The CDR3 is CASSQRQGYGYTF. CDR3 sequence (DNA): TGTGCCAGCAGCCAACGACAGGGCTATGGCTACACCTTC.

The CDR3 DNA is TGTGCCAGCTTCGCGGGCGGGAGTGTGGAGACCCAGTACTTC. It yields the protein CASFAGGSVETQYF. This chain uses TRBV18 with TRBJ2-5; TRBD2 matches 7 bases. The V and J ends lost 7 bases and 5 bases, in that order; junction bases with no gene match: 10. There are 14 residues in the CDR3. Germline V gene lookup returns CDR1 KGHSH and CDR2 LQKENI.

The chain recombines TRBV6-2 or TRBV6-3 with TRBJ1-2; tentative D call: TRBD1 (5 bases). The V gene's germline CDR1 is MNHEY and CDR2 SVGEGT. This CDR3 comprises 14 residues. The V end lost 6 bases, the J end lost 6 bases, and 17 bases lay between the germline ends. CDR3 sequence reads: CASSQIQGFDGYTF. DNA of the CDR3: TGTGCCAGCAGCCAAATTCAGGGATTCGATGGCTACACCTTC.